One T cell receptor (beta chain) is described in this entry. The antigen is not known. This sample is part of a study of cytomegalovirus exposure and HLA in healthy donors. Whole-study results and caveats: At a 0.05 false discovery rate, a later analysis found around 15,000 TCR beta sequences to be associated with HLA alleles. The authors listed some 150 TCR beta chains as cytomegalovirus-associated. Reportedly, TCR beta sequences accurately predicted HLA-A and HLA-B alleles in most subjects. The authors excluded some V segments, including TRBV6-2 and TRBV6-3, as indistinguishable.

The primer mix had 60 Vbeta and 13 Jbeta primers. Method: immunoSEQ multiplex PCR; TCRdb's copy keeps in-frame clones and lacks some. The sample contains about 160,000 clones, around 77% of which appear only once. CDR1 and CDR2 from the germline V gene are SGHNT and YENEEA. V was pared by 1 base and J by 5 bases, with 8 bases between. CDR3 length equals 13 residues. Sample: PBMCs. The clonotype comes from a man aged 45-60 years in good health and CMV-seropositive. This chain links TRBV11-3 with TRBJ1-1; possible D gene TRBD1, 6 bases. CDR3: CASSLGGQTEAFF. The CDR3 DNA reads as TGTGCCAGCAGCTTAGGGGGACAAACTGAAGCTTTCTTT.